The T cell receptor beta chain under discussion was sequenced for a study of shared T cell receptors in the human thymus (dated by TCRdb to the early 2020s). With regard to the full study: The study examined how the human thymus generates shared, self-reactive T-cell receptor alpha chains.

Trimmed from V: 0 bases; trimmed from J: 2 bases; junction bases lacking a gene match: 13. The CDR3 goes from the cysteine to the phenylalanine over 19 residues. Kept here is only the CDR3 DNA, which spans 57 bases and is read in frame from base 1. The germline V gene gives CDR1 as ENHRY and CDR2 as SYGVKD. Comments on this clone: The antigen it recognizes is unknown. Base quality data are lacking; no much larger clone is found one base away.

The library came from the immunoSEQ multiplex PCR assay. Sourced from immuneACCESS, this table was stored by TCRdb with only in-frame sequences that have V and J called. A share of the clones is absent; for the studies checked, an unresolved V gene accounts for under half, and the remainder has no known explanation. The sample data list 63,000 or so clones, and about 96% of these were observed just once. Of the sample, around 0.035% falls within the top ten clones. This TCR derives from a human donor. Material: thymocytes. The rearranged chain carries TRBV10-3 and TRBJ2-7, and TRBD1 aligns with 10 junction nucleotides. Here the CDR3 is given as CAISESMEGWDRGTYEQYF. The nucleotides are TGTGCCATCAGTGAGTCGATGGAAGGATGGGACAGGGGTACCTACGAGCAGTACTTC.